Each of the 19 T cell receptor beta chains below was sequenced from the same sample in a study of T cell repertoires in cytomegalovirus infection. TCRdb ran MiXCR on the reads and lists one entry per CDR3 protein. The sample consists of hundreds of thousands of distinct CDR3 sequences, 20% to 25% of them appearing once. Sequences were obtained from CD8+ T cells from PBMCs. These receptors came from a human donor in good health (CMV status not recorded). Some clones in this sample may be carry-over from other donors' samples.

The chain recombines TRBV2 with TRBJ2-1, with a tentative D call TRBD2 (6 bases). CDR1 is SNHLY and CDR2 is FYNNEI in the germline V gene. V lost 4 bases and J 4 bases, leaving 11 bases between the germline ends. The CDR3 has 14 residues. This CDR3 reads CASSGGTWYNEQFF. The CDR3 DNA is TGTGCCAGCAGTGGAGGGACTTGGTACAATGAGCAGTTCTTC.

This clonotype appeared a few times. V is TRBV7-3 and J is TRBJ1-1; 7 bases are a match to TRBD1. This CDR3 region has 15 residues. With V trimmed by 2 bases and J by 6 bases, 9 bases remained unmatched. Germline CDR1 and CDR2: SGHTA and FQGTGA. In DNA form, the CDR3 reads TGTGCCAGCAGCTTATTGAGGGGACAGAGGGCTGAAGCTTTCTTT. Its protein is CASSLLRGQRAEAFF.

This clonotype was picked up a small number of times. This chain joins TRBV7-9 and TRBJ1-1, with D hard to call. CDR1 is SEHNR, CDR2 FQNEAQ, per germline (reference sequence). With 8 bases removed from V and 5 bases from J, the gap between germline ends came to 9 bases. This CDR3 is 11 amino acids long. The DNA of the CDR3 is TGTGCCAGCGTCGAAGGAACTGAAGCTTTCTTT. Translated, it gives CASVEGTEAFF.

This sequence joins TRBV6-5 and TRBJ2-1, with D maybe TRBD1 (6 bases). The CDR3 length is 17 residues. CDR1 is MNHEY, CDR2 SVGAGI, per germline. Trimming left V 0 bases short and J 3 bases short, with 15 bases between. For the CDR3, the DNA is TGTGCCAGCAGTTACTCCCTTACAGGGAAGAACTACAATGAGCAGTTCTTC. Amino acid sequence: CASSYSLTGKNYNEQFF.

This clonotype has only a few counts. This rearrangement joins TRBV4-1 to TRBJ2-1; no definite D call. This CDR3 has 14 amino acids. Between the trimmed V and J ends, which lost 0 bases and 4 bases, there was a span of 7 bases. CDR1 and CDR2 from the germline V gene are MGHRA and YSYEKL. CDR3 amino acids: CASSQDLTYNEQFF. The CDR3 DNA follows: TGCGCCAGCAGCCAAGATCTTACGTACAATGAGCAGTTCTTC.

The rearrangement links TRBV6-2 or TRBV6-3 to TRBJ1-2, with TRBD1 as a possible D gene (5 bases). CDR3 length: 14 residues. Deletions cut 7 bases from V and 2 bases from J, with 14 bases between. The germline V gene has CDR1 MNHEY and CDR2 SVGEGT. CDR3 protein: CASTSDRENYGYTF. The CDR3 DNA sequence: TGTGCCAGCACCTCTGACAGAGAAAACTATGGCTACACCTTC.

About this clonotype itself: The junction departs from the called germline gene at one end, perhaps through a read error. The J gene is TRBJ1-1, the V gene TRBV27; 12 nucleotides align to TRBD1. The CDR3 covers 15 residues. Looked up from germline, CDR1 is MNHEY and CDR2 is SMNVEV (reference sequence). CDR3: CVSSLAGTGGSEAFF. Here the CDR3 DNA reads TGTGTCAGCAGTTTGGCCGGGACAGGGGGCTCGGAAGCTTTCTTT.

The CDR3 nucleotides are TGTGCCAGCAGTATGTCCGGACAGGGGAATTCAGATACGCAGTATTTT. This encodes CASSMSGQGNSDTQYF. The V call is TRBV28, the J call TRBJ2-3; 9 positions agree with TRBD1. Germline CDR1 and CDR2: MDHEN and SYDVKM. With V trimmed by 5 bases and J by 4 bases, 10 bases remained unmatched. The CDR3 is 16 amino acids.

There are many counts of this clonotype. V is TRBV12-3 or TRBV12-4 and J is TRBJ2-7, with TRBD2 identical over 8 bases. This CDR3 is 14 amino acids long. J gave up 5 bases and V 2 bases, and 5 bases lay outside the gene matches. In DNA, the CDR3 is TGTGCCAGCAGTTTAATCGGGGGGGCCGACGAGCAGTACTTC. It encodes CASSLIGGADEQYF.

The chain employs TRBV29-1 and TRBJ2-1; the match to TRBD1 covers 8 bases. There are 15 residues in the CDR3. V lost 1 base and J lost 1; bases outside the gene matches: 3. Germline-derived CDR1 and CDR2 are SQVTM and ANQGSEA. The CDR3 bases are TGCAGCGTTGAAGGGACAGGGCGGTCCTACAATGAGCAGTTCTTC. Translating it yields CSVEGTGRSYNEQFF.

Of note for this clonotype: One end of the junction fails to match germline, which may point to a read error. The chain is built from TRBV5-4 and TRBJ2-2, with D maybe TRBD2 (5 bases). The CDR3 loop spans 16 amino acids. Germline CDR1 SGHNT, CDR2 YYREEE (reference sequence). This CDR3 is CANSFKREIATGELFF. The CDR3 DNA sequence: TGTGCCAACAGCTTCAAAAGGGAGATCGCCACCGGGGAGCTGTTTTTT. Using reference TRBV5-4 and TRBJ2-2 for the parts outside the CDR3, the full variable domain is ETGVTQSPTHLIKTRGQQVTLRCSSQSGHNTVSWYQQALGQGPQFIFQYYREEENGRGNFPPRFSGLQFPNYSSELNVNALELDDSALYLCANSFKREIATGELFFGEGSRLTVL.

This clonotype occurred once. A much more abundant neighbour one base away suggests this may be a read error. V and J are TRBV6-5 and TRBJ2-2; unclear D gene. Germline-derived CDR1 and CDR2 are MNHEY and SVGAGI. CDR3 size: 17 residues. For the CDR3, the DNA is TGTGCCAGCAGTTACTCCGCTCAATATTCGAACATCGGGGAGCTGTTTTTT. It is translated as CASSYSAQYSNIGELFF.

This chain uses TRBV19 with TRBJ2-2, with 9 bases matching TRBD1. Per the germline V gene, CDR1 is LNHDA and CDR2 is SQIVND (reference sequence). There are 15 residues in the CDR3. With 7 bases clipped from V and 4 bases from J, the junction kept 7 bases outside the gene matches. CDR3: CASTYWDRATGELFF. The CDR3 DNA follows: TGTGCCAGTACCTACTGGGACAGGGCCACCGGGGAGCTGTTTTTT.

J is TRBJ2-3 and V is TRBV6-2 or TRBV6-3, with TRBD2 identical over 10 bases. J lost 1 base, V lost 6 bases, and 10 bases had no gene match. The CDR3 runs to 17 residues. The germline V gene encodes CDR1 MNHEY and CDR2 SVGEGT. CDR3 DNA sequence: TGTGCCAGCAGCGCAACCTTAGCGGGGGGCCGCACAGATACGCAGTATTTT. Protein sequence: CASSATLAGGRTDTQYF.

The chain couples TRBV7-9 to TRBJ2-4, with D perhaps given as TRBD1 or TRBD2 (6 bases each). CDR1 is SEHNR and CDR2 is FQNEAQ in the germline V gene (reference sequence). V lost 8 bases to trimming and J lost 3 bases, with 14 bases between them. CDR3 length: 14 amino acids. CDR3 bases: TGTGCCAGCCGTTCCGGGGGCGGCAAAAACATTCAGTACTTC. Translation gives CASRSGGGKNIQYF.

This clonotype was detected a few times. The chain recombines TRBV24-1 with TRBJ2-1, with no clear D. This CDR3 region has 15 residues. Germline lookup yields CDR1 KGHDR and CDR2 SFDVKD. V was cut by 2 bases and J by 4 bases, with 11 bases left in between. CDR3 residues: CATSDSTTRYNEQFF. In DNA, the CDR3 is TGTGCCACCAGTGATTCCACGACACGGTACAATGAGCAGTTCTTC.

This clonotype was picked up a small number of times. The V and J genes are TRBV19 and TRBJ1-2; TRBD1 matches 10 bases. Trimming at V came to 7 bases and at J to 4 bases, leaving 9 bases not matched to a gene. CDR1 is LNHDA, CDR2 SQIVND, per germline (reference sequence). CDR3 length: 15 amino acids. Here the CDR3 reads CASTWTGGRGYGYTF. CDR3 nucleotides: TGTGCCAGTACCTGGACAGGGGGGAGAGGCTATGGCTACACCTTC.

This clonotype has more than one count but fewer than ten. The gene calls are TRBV4-1 and TRBJ2-2; D possibly uses TRBD1 or TRBD2 (7 bases each). The CDR3 has 16 residues. CDR1 is MGHRA and CDR2 is YSYEKL in the germline V gene. V lost 4 bases and J lost 5, with 17 bases in between. The CDR3 DNA reads as TGCGCCAGCAGCCCGAGTCAGGGGGGGAGGACCGGGGAGCTGTTTTTT. This sequence encodes CASSPSQGGRTGELFF.

This sequence joins TRBV2 and TRBJ2-7; 14 bases are shared with TRBD2. In germline, CDR1 is SNHLY, CDR2 FYNNEI. The CDR3 runs 16 residues. The V and J ends lost 4 bases and 4 bases, in that order; junction bases with no gene match: 6. This CDR3 is CASSGLAGGRVYEQYF. Written as DNA, the CDR3 is TGTGCCAGCAGTGGACTAGCGGGGGGGAGAGTATACGAGCAGTACTTC.